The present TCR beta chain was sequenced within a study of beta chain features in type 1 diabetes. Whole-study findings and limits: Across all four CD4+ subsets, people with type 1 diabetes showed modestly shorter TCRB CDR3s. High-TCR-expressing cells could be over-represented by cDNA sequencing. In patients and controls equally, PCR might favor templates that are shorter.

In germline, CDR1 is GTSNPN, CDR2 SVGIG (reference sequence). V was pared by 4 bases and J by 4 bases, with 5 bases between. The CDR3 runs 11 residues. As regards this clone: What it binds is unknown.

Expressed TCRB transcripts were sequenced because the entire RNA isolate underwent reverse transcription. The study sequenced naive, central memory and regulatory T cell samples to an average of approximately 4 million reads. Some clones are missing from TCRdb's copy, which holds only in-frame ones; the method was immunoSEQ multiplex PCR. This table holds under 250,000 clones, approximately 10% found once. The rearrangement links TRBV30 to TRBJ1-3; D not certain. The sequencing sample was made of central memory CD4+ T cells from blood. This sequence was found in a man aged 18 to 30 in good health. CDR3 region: CAWTVGNTIYF. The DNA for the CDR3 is TGTGCCTGGACCGTGGGAAACACCATATATTTT.